This T cell receptor beta chain is from a study of T-cell memory formation after mild COVID-19. Constant-segment primers and 5'RACE yielded cDNA libraries for TCR alpha and TCR beta, each carrying sample barcodes and UMIs. TCRdb reanalysed the 5' RACE reads using MiXCR and keeps one entry per CDR3 protein. The sample lists about 340,000 distinct CDR3 sequences, 15% to 20% seen once, with more than 20% in the top ten. Germline values: CDR1 SGHTA, CDR2 FQGTGA. This CDR3 is built from 15 residues. The V and J ends lost 3 bases and 4 bases respectively, with 14 bases between them. This rearrangement joins TRBV7-3 to TRBJ2-3, with D maybe TRBD2 (7 bases). The sample was PBMCs or a T cell subset sorted from them (not recorded which). This clonotype originated in a man between 18 and 35 years old who had mild COVID-19 (a few samples of this study predate the infection). Cell type and time point are not known. This CDR3 is CASSFSGGNADTQYF. As DNA, the CDR3 is TGTGCCAGCAGCTTCTCGGGGGGCAATGCAGATACGCAGTATTTT. Looking up the rest from reference TRBV7-3 and TRBJ2-3 gives the full variable domain: GAGVSQTPSNKVTEKGKYVELRCDPISGHTALYWYRQSLGQGPEFLIYFQGTGAADDSGLPNDRFFAVRPEGSVSTLKIQRTERGDSAVYLCASSFSGGNADTQYFGPGTRLTVL.